This TCR beta chain appears in the sequencing data of a study of blood T cell repertoires in COVID-19. The overall study: T cells, B-cell-depleted T cells, or PBMCs supplied cDNA or gDNA.

The CDR3 runs to 16 residues. CDR1 is WSHSY, CDR2 SAAADI, per germline. Trimming left V 3 bases short and J 1 base short, with 15 bases between. In the authors' methods: Counts of nucleated cells, estimated from reference gene primer amplification, were obtained. Profiling relied on immunoSEQ multiplex PCR, and the TCRdb table lists in-frame clones only, not all of them. V and J calls and clone size follow that table, whereas D and trimming were derived from the DNA. The table includes approximately 120,000 clones, approximately 74% detected once. This clonotype was sampled from a man aged 55-75 years with acute or convalescent COVID-19. The J gene is TRBJ1-1, the V gene TRBV10-2; perhaps TRBD1 as D (5 bases). The specimen sequenced was peripheral blood. This CDR3 is CASSDSWGFGNTEAFF. In DNA, the CDR3 is TGCGCCAGCAGTGATTCCTGGGGCTTTGGGAACACTGAAGCTTTCTTT.